This T cell receptor beta chain was sequenced for a study of cytotoxic CD8 clonotypes in ibrutinib-treated CLL. The assay was immunoSEQ multiplex PCR, and TCRdb's table has in-frame clones only and misses some. The sample consists of some 150,000 clones, around 80% of them appearing once. The CDR3 loop spans 14 amino acids. Trimming left V 4 bases short and J 5 bases short, with 15 bases between. Germline assignment: CDR1 SQVTM and CDR2 ANQGSEA. The clonotype originates from a human donor with chronic lymphocytic leukemia. Source: PBMCs, taken after 36 months of ibrutinib treatment. V usage is TRBV29-1 and J usage is TRBJ2-1, with D perhaps matching TRBD1 or TRBD2 (6 bases each). CDR3 residues: CSVGSGGGHNEQFF. The CDR3 DNA is TGCAGCGTTGGTAGTGGTGGGGGGCACAATGAGCAGTTCTTC.